This T cell receptor beta chain was recorded in a study of early T cells in non-severe SARS-CoV-2 infection. Study summary: Investigators sequenced bulk RNA drawn from unsorted whole blood, and chains remained unpaired. Study results and limitations: The study's VDJdb matching favored anti-spike CD8 responses and missed private and CD4 specificities.

This clonotype was seen at least ten times. Its antigen remains unknown. Researchers tagged individual cDNA molecules with unique molecular identifiers. TCRdb used MiXCR to reprocess the 5' RACE reads, holding one entry per CDR3 protein. The sample records tens of thousands of distinct CDR3 sequences, 9% to 9.5% being singletons. V lost 3 bases to trimming and J lost 0 bases, with 3 bases between them. This CDR3 contains 13 residues. The chain links TRBV12-3 or TRBV12-4 to TRBJ1-5; D is undetermined. The sequence derives from an adult who was a healthcare worker with PCR-confirmed SARS-CoV-2 infection or an uninfected control (not recorded which). The sequencing sample was made of whole blood. The CDR3 reads CASSFNSNQPQHF. The CDR3 DNA reads as TGTGCCAGCAGTTTCAATAGCAATCAGCCCCAGCATTTT.